This TCR beta chain was captured by sequencing in a study of identical twins. The sample holds many counts of this clonotype. V lost 6 bases, J lost 5 bases, and 6 bases stayed unmatched. The CDR3 runs 13 residues. TCRdb re-analysed the 5' RACE reads in MiXCR, keeping a single row per CDR3 protein. Of 550,000 to 800,000 distinct CDR3 sequences listed, 7.1% are singletons. This same sample was also taken into another study, of yellow fever vaccine responses in identical twins.

Source material: PBMCs. The source of this sequence is a woman aged 18-29 years in good health. The chain links TRBV12-3 or TRBV12-4 to TRBJ2-5; the match to TRBD1 covers 7 bases. The CDR3: CASSLQGFETQYF. The CDR3 DNA follows: TGTGCCAGCAGCTTACAGGGGTTCGAGACCCAGTACTTC.